Each of the 26 T cell receptor beta chains below was sequenced from the same sample in a study of blood T cell repertoires in COVID-19 (dated by TCRdb to 2018 to 2020). Receptor amplification or capture employed the immunoSEQ multiplex PCR assay. What TCRdb holds here is the immuneACCESS table cut down to in-frame rearrangements. Part of the clones is not present; checked against another copy, under half of the missing clones reflect an unresolved V gene, and the others are unexplained. Here the sample has 400,000 or so clones; around 90% occur a single time. The top ten clones comprise 0.8% to 0.85% of the sample. Sequencing used peripheral blood. The receptors shown here come from a man aged 18 to 30 with COVID-19, enrolled during active disease.

V is TRBV4-1 and J is TRBJ2-1, with 12 bases that match TRBD2. This CDR3 is 15 amino acids long. The J segment lost 7 bases and the V segment lost 4 bases, leaving 5 bases of the junction unmatched. The germline CDR1 and CDR2 sequences are MGHRA and YSYEKL. The CDR3 DNA follows: TGCGCCAGCAGCCCCGGACTAGCGGGATTAAATGAGCAGTTCTTC. This gives the protein CASSPGLAGLNEQFF.

This chain joins TRBV6-5 and TRBJ1-5, with TRBD1 matching over 8 bases. Looked up from germline, CDR1 is MNHEY and CDR2 is SVGAGI. J was trimmed by 6 bases and V by 0 bases; bases with no gene match: 4. The CDR3 covers 15 residues. The CDR3, as DNA: TGTGCCAGCAGTTACTCGGGACAGGCAAGTCAGCCCCAGCATTTT. Residues: CASSYSGQASQPQHF.

The chain carries TRBV3-1 (or the pseudogene TRBV3-2) and TRBJ2-1; 12 bases match TRBD2. The J segment lost 0 bases and the V segment lost 0 bases, leaving 6 bases of the junction unmatched. Germline V gives CDR1 LGHDT, CDR2 YNNKEL (reference sequence). This CDR3 region has 19 residues. The CDR3 is CASSQDGLAGSLSYNEQFF. Here the CDR3 DNA reads TGTGCCAGCAGCCAAGATGGACTAGCGGGGTCCCTCTCCTACAATGAGCAGTTCTTC.

The rearrangement links TRBV5-5 to TRBJ1-2, with TRBD1 identical over 10 bases. V lost 2 bases and J lost 4; bases outside the gene matches: 5. Germline loops: CDR1 SGHKS, CDR2 YYEKEE (reference sequence). The CDR3 consists of 15 residues. CDR3 sequence: CASSFSGTGAYGYTF. The CDR3 DNA reads as TGTGCCAGCAGCTTTTCAGGGACAGGGGCCTATGGCTACACCTTC.

The V gene is TRBV4-1, the J gene TRBJ1-1; TRBD1 is a possible D gene (6 bases). Germline V gene sequence: CDR1 MGHRA, CDR2 YSYEKL. The CDR3 is made up of 16 amino acids. The V end was cut by 2 bases, the J end by 1 base, with 14 bases between. The CDR3 nucleotides read TGCGCCAGCAGCCAATGGGGTGGGGGCAAGAACACTGAAGCTTTCTTT. Its protein product is CASSQWGGGKNTEAFF.

V and J are TRBV14 and TRBJ2-3; the match to TRBD2 covers 8 bases. The CDR3 contains 16 residues. CDR1 and CDR2 (germline): SGHDN, FVKESK. The ends lost 4 bases at V and 3 bases at J; junction bases unmatched: 9. CDR3 sequence (DNA): TGTGCCAGCAGCCGCTTCGGCGGGAGGAGTACAGATACGCAGTATTTT. Translating it yields CASSRFGGRSTDTQYF.

This rearrangement joins TRBV24-1 to TRBJ1-5; D possibly corresponds to TRBD1 (6 bases). Germline V gene sequence: CDR1 KGHDR, CDR2 SFDVKD. V shed 6 bases and J shed 1 base, with 6 bases lying between them. The CDR3 contains 13 residues. CDR3 residues: CATSRGSNQPQHF. The CDR3 DNA sequence: TGTGCCACCAGTAGGGGGAGCAATCAGCCCCAGCATTTT.

The V gene is TRBV7-6, the J gene TRBJ1-1; D possibly corresponds to TRBD1 (6 bases). V lost 5 bases to trimming and J lost 1 base, with 11 bases between them. Germline lookup yields CDR1 SGHVS and CDR2 FNYEAQ. The CDR3 has 14 amino acids. DNA of the CDR3: TGTGCCAGCAGCCGATTGGGACAGAACACTGAAGCTTTCTTT. It specifies CASSRLGQNTEAFF.

The chain has TRBV6-5 and TRBJ2-2, with unresolved D. Germline V gene lookup returns CDR1 MNHEY and CDR2 SVGAGI. Trimming left V 2 bases short and J 5 bases short, with 6 bases between. The CDR3 loop spans 13 amino acids. This CDR3 reads CASSYGRTGELFF. The CDR3 DNA reads as TGTGCCAGCAGTTACGGTAGAACCGGGGAGCTGTTTTTT.

The chain joins TRBV5-6 to TRBJ1-3, with D possibly matching TRBD1 (6 bases). Between the trimmed V and J ends, which lost 2 bases and 2 bases, there was a span of 8 bases. There are 14 residues in the CDR3. The V gene's germline CDR1 is SGHDT and CDR2 YYEEEE. The chain's CDR3 is CASSLGGAGNTIYF. CDR3 nucleotides: TGTGCCAGCAGCTTAGGGGGTGCTGGAAACACCATATATTTT.

This clone was seen once. This sequence joins TRBV9 and TRBJ1-1; possible D gene TRBD1, 6 bases. The CDR3 contains 12 residues. The germline V and J ends were trimmed by 4 bases and 9 bases, with 13 bases remaining between them. Per the germline V gene, CDR1 is SGDLS and CDR2 is YYNGEE. CDR3 nucleotide sequence: TGTGCCAGCAGCTCAGGGGTTACAAAAGCTTTCTTT. Its translation is CASSSGVTKAFF. Combining the CDR3 with reference TRBV9 and TRBJ1-1 gives the whole variable domain DSGVTQTPKHLITATGQRVTLRCSPRSGDLSVYWYQQSLDQGLQFLIQYYNGEERAKGNILERFSAQQFPDLHSELNLSSLELGDSALYFCASSSGVTKAFFGQGTRLTVV.

The chain carries TRBV24-1 and TRBJ1-1; D is possibly TRBD1 (6 bases). Per the germline V gene, CDR1 is KGHDR and CDR2 is SFDVKD. The CDR3 consists of 17 residues. Trimming stripped 0 bases from V and 1 base from J, with 14 bases between. CDR3 nucleotides: TGTGCCACCAGTGATTTGCAATGTCGGGGACAGAACACTGAAGCTTTCTTT. Its translation is CATSDLQCRGQNTEAFF.

This chain joins TRBV19 and TRBJ2-2, with 7 bases lining up with TRBD1. The CDR3 extends over 16 amino acids. CDR1 LNHDA and CDR2 SQIVND come from the germline V gene (reference sequence). V lost 6 bases, J lost 7 bases, and 14 bases stayed unmatched. The CDR3 sequence: CASSWGGRGLGGELFF. The DNA of the CDR3 is TGTGCCAGTAGCTGGGGCGGCAGGGGGTTGGGCGGGGAGCTGTTTTTT. The full variable domain, completed using reference TRBV19 and TRBJ2-2, is DGGITQSPKYLFRKEGQNVTLSCEQNLNHDAMYWYRQDPGQGLRLIYYSQIVNDFQKGDIAEGYSVSREKKESFPLTVTSAQKNPTAFYLCASSWGGRGLGGELFFGEGSRLTVL.

This clone came up once. This rearrangement joins TRBV2 to TRBJ1-1; D remains ambiguous. Germline V CDR1 and CDR2: SNHLY, FYNNEI. The CDR3 consists of 15 residues. The ends were cut back, 3 bases at V and 0 bases at J, with 11 bases in the middle. In DNA form, the CDR3 reads TGTGCCAGCAGTGACCCGCCGGTCATGAACACTGAAGCTTTCTTT. This gives the protein CASSDPPVMNTEAFF.

The chain carries TRBV27 and TRBJ2-1, with TRBD1 matching 12 bases. Trimming removed 4 bases from V and 9 bases from J; junction bases left unmatched: 16. The CDR3 is 18 residues long. Looked up from germline, CDR1 is MNHEY and CDR2 is SMNVEV (reference sequence). The chain's CDR3 is CASSSVPPWDRGQGEQFF. The CDR3 coding sequence is TGTGCCAGCAGTTCCGTACCTCCCTGGGACAGGGGGCAAGGTGAGCAGTTCTTC.

The gene calls are TRBV20-1 and TRBJ2-3, with 7 bases matching TRBD2. The CDR3 spans 16 residues. CDR1 DFQATT and CDR2 SNEGSKA come from the germline V gene (reference sequence). The ends lost 3 bases at V and 6 bases at J; junction bases unmatched: 15. The chain's CDR3 is CSASRRGRMQADTQYF. The DNA for the CDR3 is TGCAGTGCTAGTCGACGCGGGAGAATGCAGGCCGATACGCAGTATTTT.

The chain recombines TRBV19 with TRBJ2-2; D is perhaps TRBD2 (6 bases). V lost 9 bases and J lost 1, with 18 bases in between. The CDR3 runs 16 residues. CDR1 is LNHDA, CDR2 SQIVND, per germline (reference sequence). The CDR3 reads CASTGSGTRNTGELFF. CDR3 nucleotide sequence: TGTGCCAGCACTGGGTCCGGGACTCGGAACACCGGGGAGCTGTTTTTT.

The V and J genes are TRBV3-1 (or the pseudogene TRBV3-2) and TRBJ2-5, with a tentative D call TRBD1 (5 bases). This CDR3 contains 15 residues. CDR1 LGHDT and CDR2 YNNKEL come from the germline V gene (reference sequence). Trimming took 2 bases from V and 4 from J, leaving 14 bases between them. This chain's CDR3 is CASSQRRRVGETQYF. CDR3 DNA: TGTGCCAGCAGCCAACGCCGCAGGGTCGGAGAGACCCAGTACTTC.

The chain carries TRBV27 and TRBJ1-2; D is unclear. Germline lookup yields CDR1 MNHEY and CDR2 SMNVEV (reference sequence). V was trimmed by 8 bases and J by 1 base, leaving 8 bases between them. The CDR3 is 12 amino acids. CDR3 residues: CASRGINYGYTF. Written as DNA, the CDR3 is TGTGCCAGCCGGGGAATTAACTATGGCTACACCTTC.

This chain links TRBV5-1 with TRBJ2-5; no definite D call. CDR1 and CDR2 from the germline V gene are SGHRS and YFSETQ. V gave up 4 bases and J gave up 2 bases, with 3 bases separating them. This CDR3 region has 11 residues. The CDR3 region is CASSRQETQYF. The CDR3 DNA sequence: TGCGCCAGCAGCCGGCAAGAGACCCAGTACTTC.

The J gene is TRBJ2-7, the V gene TRBV18; D perhaps matches TRBD1 (6 bases). Deletions cut 3 bases from V and 1 base from J, with 34 bases between. Per germline, CDR1 KGHSH and CDR2 LQKENI. This CDR3 has 22 amino acids. The CDR3 loop reads CASSPRTGPPCRTEPVSYEQYF. The CDR3 nucleotides are TGTGCCAGCTCACCCCGGACCGGACCCCCCTGTAGGACAGAGCCAGTGTCCTACGAGCAGTACTTC.

The chain employs TRBV2 and TRBJ2-1; 8 nucleotides match TRBD1. This CDR3 spans 15 amino acids. Looked up from germline, CDR1 is SNHLY and CDR2 is FYNNEI. V shed 0 bases and J 7 bases; nucleotides not matched to a gene: 5. CDR3 sequence: CASSEAGTGWNEQFF. As DNA, the CDR3 is TGTGCCAGCAGTGAAGCTGGGACAGGCTGGAATGAGCAGTTCTTC.

The chain recombines TRBV29-1 with TRBJ1-1; a weak D match, TRBD1 (6 bases). The CDR3 loop spans 12 amino acids. V was cut by 7 bases and J by 4 bases, with 13 bases left in between. CDR1 and CDR2 (germline): SQVTM, ANQGSEA. The CDR3 DNA reads as TGCAGCGCCTTCAGGGGAATCACTGAAGCTTTCTTT. It encodes CSAFRGITEAFF.

V gene TRBV7-9 combines with J gene TRBJ2-3, with unresolved D. Looked up from germline, CDR1 is SEHNR and CDR2 is FQNEAQ (reference sequence). V was clipped by 3 bases and J by 5 bases, with 12 bases between them. This CDR3 has 14 amino acids. The CDR3 DNA sequence: TGTGCCAGCAGCTTTCTGAATCCGGTAGATACGCAGTATTTT. Residues: CASSFLNPVDTQYF.

The chain combines TRBV6-6 with TRBJ1-5; 7 nucleotides line up with TRBD1. This CDR3 has 15 amino acids. V dropped 8 bases and J dropped 5; count of bases not matched to a gene: 12. The germline V gene has CDR1 MNHNY and CDR2 SVGAGI (reference sequence). CDR3 nucleotides: TGTGCCAGCGGAACCAGACAGGGTGGTGATCAGCCCCAGCATTTT. This encodes CASGTRQGGDQPQHF.

This clone showed up just a few times. The chain links TRBV30 to TRBJ2-7; perhaps TRBD2 as D (5 bases). V was clipped by 1 base and J by 2 bases, with 15 bases between them. Per germline, CDR1 GTSNPN and CDR2 SVGIG (reference sequence). This CDR3 is 15 amino acids long. DNA of the CDR3: TGTGCCTGGAGTGGCTCCGACGGGGATCCCTACGAGCAGTACTTC. It is translated as CAWSGSDGDPYEQYF.